These T cell receptor beta chains were read from a single sample in a study of OX40 agonist ivuxolimab in advanced cancers. Using immunoSEQ multiplex PCR, the repertoire was profiled, and TCRdb retains in-frame clones only, with some absent. The sample lists tens of thousands of clones, about 93% occurring once. The input for sequencing was CD4+ or CD8+ T cells sorted from blood, taken in a trial of the OX40 agonist ivuxolimab. These receptors were obtained from an adult with an advanced solid tumor such as melanoma, head and neck, liver or kidney cancer. The CDR3 runs from the conserved cysteine through the conserved F or W. The D gene is left open where the match is weak. Clone size appears in some rows only: once, few, many, or a class for an expanded clone.

v_gene: TRBV18
d_gene: .
abundance: once
j_gene: TRBJ2-1
CDR3aa: CASSRAGTTSYNEQFF
CDR3nt: TGTGCCAGCTCACGAGCCGGGACAACCTCCTACAATGAGCAGTTCTTC

v_gene: TRBV7-2
d_gene: .
abundance: .
j_gene: TRBJ1-4
CDR3aa: CASSSGGEKLFF
CDR3nt: TGTGCCAGCAGCTCTGGAGGTGAAAAACTGTTTTTT

v_gene: TRBV18
d_gene: .
abundance: once
j_gene: TRBJ1-4
CDR3aa: CASSPQRLQGIGEKLFF
CDR3nt: TGTGCCAGCTCACCACAACGATTACAGGGTATCGGAGAAAAACTGTTTTTT

v_gene: TRBV5-4
d_gene: TRBD2
abundance: .
j_gene: TRBJ2-3
CDR3aa: CASSPPSGSTDTQYF
CDR3nt: TGTGCCAGCAGCCCCCCTAGCGGGAGCACAGATACGCAGTATTTT

v_gene: TRBV5-6
d_gene: .
abundance: .
j_gene: TRBJ1-2
CDR3aa: CASSLDQGRYGYTF
CDR3nt: TGTGCCAGCAGCTTGGATCAGGGGCGATATGGCTACACCTTC

v_gene: TRBV5-1
d_gene: .
abundance: .
j_gene: TRBJ1-1
CDR3aa: CASSLQVSNTEAFF
CDR3nt: TGCGCCAGCAGCCTACAGGTCTCGAACACTGAAGCTTTCTTT

v_gene: TRBV2
d_gene: .
abundance: .
j_gene: TRBJ2-3
CDR3aa: CASSDSPGVGMDTQYF
CDR3nt: TGTGCCAGCAGTGACTCCCCAGGGGTGGGTATGGATACGCAGTATTTT

v_gene: TRBV6-6
d_gene: TRBD1
abundance: few
j_gene: TRBJ1-4
CDR3aa: CASSDTGTGDEKLFF
CDR3nt: TGTGCCAGCAGCGATACCGGGACAGGGGACGAAAAACTGTTTTTT

v_gene: TRBV5-4
d_gene: TRBD1
abundance: .
j_gene: TRBJ2-7
CDR3aa: CASSAGPKGQGAYEQYF
CDR3nt: TGTGCCAGCAGCGCTGGACCAAAGGGACAGGGGGCTTACGAGCAGTACTTC

v_gene: TRBV7-2
d_gene: TRBD1
abundance: .
j_gene: TRBJ2-2
CDR3aa: CASSLGQANTGELFF
CDR3nt: TGTGCCAGCAGCCTCGGACAGGCGAACACCGGGGAGCTGTTTTTT

v_gene: TRBV10-3
d_gene: .
abundance: .
j_gene: TRBJ1-5
CDR3aa: CAISQTGIRGNQPQHF
CDR3nt: TGTGCCATCAGTCAGACAGGTATTAGGGGCAATCAGCCCCAGCATTTT

v_gene: TRBV7-3
d_gene: .
abundance: .
j_gene: TRBJ2-5
CDR3aa: CASSFDRQSQETQYF
CDR3nt: TGTGCCAGCAGCTTCGATAGACAGTCCCAAGAGACCCAGTACTTC

v_gene: TRBV19
d_gene: TRBD1
abundance: .
j_gene: TRBJ2-3
CDR3aa: CASSITHRGVRHTDTQYF
CDR3nt: TGTGCCAGTAGTATCACGCACAGGGGTGTGAGACACACAGATACGCAGTATTTT

v_gene: TRBV30
d_gene: .
abundance: .
j_gene: TRBJ2-5
CDR3aa: CAWARVGGQETRYF
CDR3nt: TGTGCCTGGGCCAGGGTGGGGGGGCAAGAGACCCGGTACTTC

v_gene: TRBV6-6
d_gene: .
abundance: .
j_gene: TRBJ2-7
CDR3aa: CASSQDFSQSYEQYF
CDR3nt: TGTGCCAGCAGTCAAGACTTTTCTCAATCCTACGAGCAGTACTTC

v_gene: TRBV28
d_gene: .
abundance: .
j_gene: TRBJ2-2
CDR3aa: CASGRGVNTGELFF
CDR3nt: TGTGCCAGTGGTAGGGGCGTGAACACCGGGGAGCTGTTTTTT

v_gene: TRBV7-8
d_gene: .
abundance: .
j_gene: TRBJ2-1
CDR3aa: CASSLGRNNEQFF
CDR3nt: TGTGCCAGCAGCTTAGGACGGAACAATGAGCAGTTCTTC

v_gene: TRBV6-5
d_gene: .
abundance: .
j_gene: TRBJ2-3
CDR3aa: CASSPKSGDTQYF
CDR3nt: TGTGCCAGCAGCCCCAAATCCGGGGATACGCAGTATTTT

v_gene: TRBV5-1
d_gene: TRBD2
abundance: .
j_gene: TRBJ2-2
CDR3aa: CASKRLAGDGNTGELFF
CDR3nt: TGCGCCAGCAAAAGACTAGCGGGAGATGGGAACACCGGGGAGCTGTTTTTT

v_gene: TRBV9
d_gene: .
abundance: .
j_gene: TRBJ2-2
CDR3aa: CASSVGVVVNTGELFF
CDR3nt: TGTGCCAGCAGCGTAGGGGTAGTCGTGAACACCGGGGAGCTGTTTTTT

v_gene: TRBV4-3
d_gene: TRBD1
abundance: .
j_gene: TRBJ2-7
CDR3aa: CASSQETGGQQYF
CDR3nt: TGCGCCAGCAGCCAAGAAACAGGGGGCCAGCAGTACTTC

v_gene: TRBV6-5
d_gene: TRBD1
abundance: few
j_gene: TRBJ1-1
CDR3aa: CASSQQGARTEAFF
CDR3nt: TGTGCCAGCAGCCAACAGGGGGCGCGAACTGAAGCTTTCTTT

v_gene: TRBV6-5
d_gene: TRBD1
abundance: .
j_gene: TRBJ1-5
CDR3aa: CASRIDRVGNQPQHF
CDR3nt: TGTGCCAGCAGGATAGACAGGGTTGGCAATCAGCCCCAGCATTTT

v_gene: TRBV29-1
d_gene: .
abundance: .
j_gene: TRBJ2-1
CDR3aa: CSVGSNEQFF
CDR3nt: TGCAGCGTTGGATCCAATGAGCAGTTCTTC

v_gene: TRBV6-1
d_gene: TRBD1
abundance: .
j_gene: TRBJ1-2
CDR3aa: CASSVTGGYGYTF
CDR3nt: TGTGCCAGCAGTGTGACAGGGGGCTATGGCTACACCTTC

v_gene: TRBV19
d_gene: TRBD1
abundance: .
j_gene: TRBJ1-2
CDR3aa: CASSPGTGRGGYTF
CDR3nt: TGTGCCAGTAGTCCCGGGACAGGCCGGGGTGGCTACACCTTC

v_gene: TRBV2
d_gene: .
abundance: .
j_gene: TRBJ2-3
CDR3aa: CASNRLISTDTQYF
CDR3nt: TGTGCCAGCAACCGGCTAATATCCACAGATACGCAGTATTTT

v_gene: TRBV6-1
d_gene: .
abundance: .
j_gene: TRBJ2-5
CDR3aa: CASGGPWGAQYF
CDR3nt: TGTGCCAGCGGGGGACCTTGGGGGGCACAGTACTTC

v_gene: TRBV28
d_gene: .
abundance: .
j_gene: TRBJ1-6
CDR3aa: CASSLHQAQPSYSPLHF
CDR3nt: TGTGCCAGCAGTTTACACCAGGCACAGCCGTCTTATTCACCCCTCCACTTT

v_gene: TRBV7-2
d_gene: TRBD2
abundance: once
j_gene: TRBJ2-3
CDR3aa: CASSNVAGGPNTQYF
CDR3nt: TGTGCCAGCAGCAATGTAGCGGGAGGGCCGAATACGCAGTATTTT

v_gene: TRBV9
d_gene: TRBD2
abundance: .
j_gene: TRBJ2-2
CDR3aa: CASSVASGGAGELFF
CDR3nt: TGTGCCAGCAGCGTAGCAAGCGGGGGGGCCGGGGAGCTGTTTTTT

v_gene: TRBV7-9
d_gene: .
abundance: .
j_gene: TRBJ1-5
CDR3aa: CASSLAYQPQHF
CDR3nt: TGTGCCAGCAGCTTAGCGTATCAGCCCCAGCATTTT

v_gene: TRBV29-1
d_gene: TRBD2
abundance: .
j_gene: TRBJ2-7
CDR3aa: CSAEGGTSYEQYF
CDR3nt: TGCAGCGCCGAGGGGGGGACTAGCTACGAGCAGTACTTC

v_gene: TRBV5-1
d_gene: .
abundance: .
j_gene: TRBJ1-2
CDR3aa: CASSLSGSLNYGYTF
CDR3nt: TGCGCCAGCAGCTTGTCGGGCAGCCTTAACTATGGCTACACCTTC

v_gene: TRBV7-9
d_gene: TRBD2
abundance: .
j_gene: TRBJ2-3
CDR3aa: CASSRTSVTSTDTQYF
CDR3nt: TGTGCCAGCAGCCGTACTAGCGTGACTAGCACAGATACGCAGTATTTT

v_gene: TRBV7-2
d_gene: TRBD1
abundance: .
j_gene: TRBJ1-4
CDR3aa: CASSLAGTGSNEKLFF
CDR3nt: TGTGCCAGCAGCTTAGCCGGGACAGGGTCTAATGAAAAACTGTTTTTT

v_gene: TRBV7-9
d_gene: TRBD1
abundance: .
j_gene: TRBJ2-7
CDR3aa: CASSPKGQGSYEQYF
CDR3nt: TGTGCCAGCAGCCCGAAGGGACAGGGAAGCTACGAGCAGTACTTC

v_gene: TRBV5-1
d_gene: .
abundance: once
j_gene: TRBJ2-7
CDR3aa: CASSLGFRAYEQYF
CDR3nt: TGCGCCAGCAGCTTGGGGTTCAGAGCCTACGAGCAGTACTTC

v_gene: TRBV2
d_gene: TRBD2
abundance: once
j_gene: TRBJ2-5
CDR3aa: CASSESDSGSQGETQYF
CDR3nt: TGTGCCAGCAGTGAATCTGATAGCGGGAGCCAGGGCGAGACCCAGTACTTC

v_gene: TRBV28
d_gene: .
abundance: .
j_gene: TRBJ1-2
CDR3aa: CASSGEGYTF
CDR3nt: TGTGCCTCCTCCGGGGAAGGCTACACCTTC

v_gene: TRBV5-1
d_gene: TRBD1
abundance: .
j_gene: TRBJ1-6
CDR3aa: CASSLGQGANSPLHF
CDR3nt: TGCGCCAGCAGCTTAGGACAGGGGGCGAATTCACCCCTCCACTTT

v_gene: TRBV6-1
d_gene: .
abundance: once
j_gene: TRBJ2-7
CDR3aa: CASSEGAQVRWVSYEQYF
CDR3nt: TGTGCCAGCAGTGAAGGGGCTCAAGTCCGGTGGGTCTCCTACGAGCAGTACTTC

v_gene: TRBV19
d_gene: TRBD2
abundance: .
j_gene: TRBJ2-7
CDR3aa: CASSGGDEQYF
CDR3nt: TGTGCCAGTAGCGGGGGGGACGAGCAGTACTTC

v_gene: TRBV11-2
d_gene: TRBD1
abundance: .
j_gene: TRBJ2-2
CDR3aa: CASSYRGQGAGELFF
CDR3nt: TGTGCCAGCAGCTACCGGGGACAGGGGGCCGGGGAGCTGTTTTTT

v_gene: TRBV4-1
d_gene: .
abundance: .
j_gene: TRBJ2-6
CDR3aa: CASSQAGTSGANVLTF
CDR3nt: TGCGCCAGCAGCCAAGCCGGAACCTCTGGGGCCAACGTCCTGACTTTC

v_gene: TRBV5-7
d_gene: .
abundance: .
j_gene: TRBJ2-7
CDR3aa: CASSLAPGRVYEQYF
CDR3nt: TGTGCCAGCAGCTTGGCCCCAGGGAGAGTCTACGAGCAGTACTTC

v_gene: TRBV10-3
d_gene: .
abundance: .
j_gene: TRBJ1-6
CDR3aa: CAISDEGRYNSPLHF
CDR3nt: TGTGCCATCAGTGACGAGGGCCGATATAATTCACCCCTCCACTTT

v_gene: TRBV19
d_gene: TRBD1
abundance: .
j_gene: TRBJ1-6
CDR3aa: CASRKGQGYYNSPLHF
CDR3nt: TGTGCCAGTAGAAAGGGACAGGGATACTATAATTCACCCCTCCACTTT

v_gene: TRBV30
d_gene: .
abundance: .
j_gene: TRBJ2-2
CDR3aa: CAWERTGELFF
CDR3nt: TGTGCCTGGGAAAGGACCGGGGAGCTGTTTTTT

v_gene: TRBV11-2
d_gene: TRBD1
abundance: .
j_gene: TRBJ2-1
CDR3aa: CASSPPGQLNNEQFF
CDR3nt: TGTGCCAGCAGCCCCCCGGGACAGCTAAACAATGAGCAGTTCTTC

v_gene: TRBV7-2
d_gene: TRBD2
abundance: .
j_gene: TRBJ2-5
CDR3aa: CASSITSSGLQETQYF
CDR3nt: TGTGCCAGCAGCATAACGTCTAGCGGTCTCCAAGAGACCCAGTACTTC

v_gene: TRBV5-4
d_gene: .
abundance: .
j_gene: TRBJ1-6
CDR3aa: CASSLWQGYNSPLHF
CDR3nt: TGTGCCAGCAGCTTGTGGCAGGGATATAATTCACCCCTCCACTTT

v_gene: TRBV28
d_gene: .
abundance: .
j_gene: TRBJ1-6
CDR3aa: CASTTSDMRLSPLHF
CDR3nt: TGTGCCAGCACCACCTCGGACATGAGACTTTCACCCCTCCACTTT